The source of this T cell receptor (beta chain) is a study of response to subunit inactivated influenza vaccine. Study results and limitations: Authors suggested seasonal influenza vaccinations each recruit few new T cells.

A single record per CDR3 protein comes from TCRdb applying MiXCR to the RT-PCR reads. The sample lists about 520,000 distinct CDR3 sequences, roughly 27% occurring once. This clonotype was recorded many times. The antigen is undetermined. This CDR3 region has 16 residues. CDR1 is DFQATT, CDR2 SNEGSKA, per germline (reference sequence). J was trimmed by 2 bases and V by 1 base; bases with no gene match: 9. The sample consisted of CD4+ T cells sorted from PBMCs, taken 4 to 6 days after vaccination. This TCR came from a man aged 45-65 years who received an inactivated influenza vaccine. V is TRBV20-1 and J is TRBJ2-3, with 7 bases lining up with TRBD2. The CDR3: CSARAGLGANTDTQYF. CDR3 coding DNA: TGCAGTGCTAGAGCTGGACTAGGCGCCAACACAGATACGCAGTATTTT.